These 7 T cell receptor beta chains share one sample of origin, sequenced in a study of neurological immune-mediated disorders. TCRdb called the 5' RACE reads again in MiXCR, with one record for every CDR3 protein. The data contain tens of thousands of distinct CDR3 sequences, 4% to 5.5% of them singletons. Sequenced material: PBMCs. These receptors were obtained from a man aged 50 to 59 with multiple sclerosis.

This clonotype was observed at least ten times. V gene TRBV7-8 combines with J gene TRBJ2-2; TRBD2 matches at 9 bases. The CDR3 sequence is 16 residues long. The germline V gene has CDR1 SGHVS and CDR2 FQNEAQ. The ends lost 4 bases at V and 1 base at J; junction bases unmatched: 4. In DNA form, the CDR3 reads TGTGCCAGCAGCTCGCTAGCGGGGCAGAACACCGGGGAGCTGTTTTTT. Its protein is CASSSLAGQNTGELFF.

The chain has TRBV7-8 and TRBJ1-1, with D maybe TRBD1 (6 bases). Germline V gene sequence: CDR1 SGHVS, CDR2 FQNEAQ. V was cut by 2 bases and J by 6 bases, with 13 bases left in between. The CDR3 runs 14 residues. CDR3 DNA: TGTGCCAGCAGCTTACCGGGGGCACTTCCTGAAGCTTTCTTT. As protein: CASSLPGALPEAFF.

As concerns this clonotype: The CDR3 end shows no conserved phenylalanine or tryptophan, and so a read error is likely. The gene calls are TRBV20-1 and TRBJ1-2, with TRBD1 matching over 8 bases. The CDR3 is made up of 13 amino acids. Germline CDR1 and CDR2: DFQATT and SNEGSKA (reference sequence). V shed 1 base, J shed 2 bases, and the junction held 0 bases outside the gene matches. The CDR3 sequence is CSARGDRNYGYTN. The CDR3 DNA is TGCAGTGCTAGAGGGGACAGGAACTATGGCTACACCAAC.

This clonotype has at least ten counts. This chain joins TRBV14 and TRBJ2-7; 8 nucleotides agree with TRBD2. J lost 7 bases, V lost 5 bases, and 7 bases had no gene match. Germline CDR1 reads SGHDN; CDR2 reads FVKESK. This CDR3 comprises 13 residues. Written as DNA, the CDR3 is TGTGCCAGCAGCGTGGGACTAGTTTCGGAGCAGTACTTC. Amino acids: CASSVGLVSEQYF. Together with reference TRBV14 and TRBJ2-7, the CDR3 gives the full variable domain: EAGVTQFPSHSVIEKGQTVTLRCDPISGHDNLYWYRRVMGKEIKFLLHFVKESKQDESGMPNNRFLAERTGGTYSTLKVQPAELEDSGVYFCASSVGLVSEQYFGPGTRLTVT.

This clonotype was recorded many times. V is TRBV3-1 and J is TRBJ2-1; D is ambiguous. Trimming took off 4 bases at V and 5 bases at J, with 9 bases between the two ends. Germline values: CDR1 LGHDT, CDR2 YNNKEL (reference sequence). The CDR3 contains 13 residues. The CDR3 spells CASSPSVDNEQFF. The CDR3 coding sequence is TGTGCCAGCAGCCCCTCCGTGGACAATGAGCAGTTCTTC.

This clonotype was detected many times. This chain joins TRBV5-6 and TRBJ2-7, with 8 bases fitting TRBD1. Germline CDR1 SGHDT, CDR2 YYEEEE. Unmatched junction bases numbered 7, after V lost 3 bases and J lost 2 bases. This CDR3 comprises 15 residues. The CDR3 sequence: CASSSLGQVAYEQYF. CDR3 nucleotides: TGTGCCAGCAGCTCTTTGGGACAGGTAGCCTACGAGCAGTACTTC. The whole variable domain, remainder taken from reference TRBV5-6 and TRBJ2-7, is DAGVTQSPTHLIKTRGQQVTLRCSPKSGHDTVSWYQQALGQGPQFIFQYYEEEERQRGNFPDRFSGHQFPNYSSELNVNALLLGDSALYLCASSSLGQVAYEQYFGPGTRLTVT.

This clonotype was observed at least ten times. The V call is TRBV20-1, the J call TRBJ2-7; D remains unclear. Trimming stripped 3 bases from V and 4 bases from J, with 13 bases between. Germline values: CDR1 DFQATT, CDR2 SNEGSKA (reference sequence). CDR3 length equals 13 residues. In nucleotides, the CDR3 is TGCAGTGCTAGGGCGTCGTTCGAATACGAGCAGTACTTC. Translated: CSARASFEYEQYF.